The rows below give T cell receptor beta chains drawn from one sample of a study of molecular identifiers for immune sequencing clone quantification. MiXCR was run by TCRdb on the PCR reads, yielding one entry per CDR3 protein. The table includes about half a million distinct CDR3 sequences, about 20% detected once. The specimen sequenced was naive CD8+ T cells from blood, with Jurkat cell RNA spiked in. Source of these receptors: a human donor in good health. Some libraries in this study had Jurkat cell RNA spiked in. Each CDR3 is given with its conserved first and last residue. D genes are given only for firm matches. Clone size is shown for a subset of rows, as once, few, many or a class of expanded clone.

d_gene	v_gene	abundance	j_gene	CDR3nt	CDR3aa
-	TRBV29-1	many	TRBJ2-2	TGCAGCGTGGACAAAAGAAACACCGGGGAGCTGTTTTTT	CSVDKRNTGELFF
TRBD1	TRBV2	-	TRBJ2-1	TGTGCCAGCAGTAGGAGCAGCCCGACAGGGGGATATAACAATGAGCAGTTCTTC	CASSRSSPTGGYNNEQFF
-	TRBV3-1	-	TRBJ1-6	TGTGCCAGCAGCCAAGATTTCGGGGGTAATCCACCCCTCCACTTT	CASSQDFGGNPPLHF
-	TRBV19	few	TRBJ2-3	TGTGCCACTACCTCGTGGCAGGGTGGAACAGATACGCAGTATTTT	CATTSWQGGTDTQYF
-	TRBV6-5	many	TRBJ1-2	TGTGCCAGCAGTTACTCGATAGGGGATCGCTATGGCTACACCTTC	CASSYSIGDRYGYTF
TRBD1	TRBV6-2/TRBV6-3	many	TRBJ2-5	TGTGCCAGCAGTTACGGGACAGGAGCGGGCCAAGAGACCCAGTACTTC	CASSYGTGAGQETQYF
TRBD2	TRBV9	-	TRBJ2-1	TGTGCCAGCAGCGTAGGTGCACTAGCGGGAGGGAAATTCAACAATGAGCAGTTCTTC	CASSVGALAGGKFNNEQFF
-	TRBV27	many	TRBJ2-3	TGTGCCAGCAGTTTATCTTGGCCAGATACGCAGTATTTT	CASSLSWPDTQYF
-	TRBV20-1	-	TRBJ1-2	TGCAGTGCTGGAGATACGGATAACTATGGCTACACCTTC	CSAGDTDNYGYTF
-	TRBV4-3	many	TRBJ2-3	TGCGCCAGCAGCCAAATAACCACAGATACGCAGTATTTT	CASSQITTDTQYF
TRBD1	TRBV28	few	TRBJ1-1	TGTGCCAGCAGATCAGGGGGGCACACTGAAGCTTTCTTT	CASRSGGHTEAFF
-	TRBV20-1	many	TRBJ2-3	TGCAGTGCTACGCCCCGGGGCAGCGGGGATACGCAGTATTTT	CSATPRGSGDTQYF
TRBD2	TRBV4-3	-	TRBJ2-4	TGCGCCAGCATCCAAGAAGAGACTAGCGGGAGATTGGCCAAAAACATTCAGTACTTC	CASIQEETSGRLAKNIQYF
-	TRBV20-1	many	TRBJ2-3	TGCAGTGCTAGAGCTGAGGCGGTCGGGGTCGTGGCAGATACGCAGTATTTT	CSARAEAVGVVADTQYF
-	TRBV9	-	TRBJ1-5	TGTGCCAGCAGCGCCCAGGGTCTTAGCAATCAGCCCCAGCATTTT	CASSAQGLSNQPQHF
-	TRBV20-1	many	TRBJ2-7	TGCAGTGCTACCTTGGATGGGGGCTCCCCCTACGAGCAGTACTTC	CSATLDGGSPYEQYF